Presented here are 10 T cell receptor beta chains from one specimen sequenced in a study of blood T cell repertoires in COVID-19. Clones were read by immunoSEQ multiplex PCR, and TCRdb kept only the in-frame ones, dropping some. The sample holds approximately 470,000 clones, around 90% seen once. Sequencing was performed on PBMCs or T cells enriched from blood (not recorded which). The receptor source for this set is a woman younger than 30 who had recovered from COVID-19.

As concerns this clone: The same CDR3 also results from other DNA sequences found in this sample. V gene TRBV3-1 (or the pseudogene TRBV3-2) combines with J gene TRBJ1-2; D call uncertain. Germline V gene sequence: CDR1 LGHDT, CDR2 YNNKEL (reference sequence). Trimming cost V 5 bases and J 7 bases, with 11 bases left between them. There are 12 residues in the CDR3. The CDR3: CASSSGSGGYTF. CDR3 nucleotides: TGTGCCAGCAGCTCGGGATCAGGTGGCTACACCTTC.

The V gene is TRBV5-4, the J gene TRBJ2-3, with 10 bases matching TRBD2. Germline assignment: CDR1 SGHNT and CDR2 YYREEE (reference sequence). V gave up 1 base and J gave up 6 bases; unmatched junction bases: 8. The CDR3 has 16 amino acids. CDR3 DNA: TGTGCCAGCAGCTTGCAGAGCGGGGGGGATTTGGATACGCAGTATTTT. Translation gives CASSLQSGGDLDTQYF. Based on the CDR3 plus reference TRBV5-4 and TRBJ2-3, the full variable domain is ETGVTQSPTHLIKTRGQQVTLRCSSQSGHNTVSWYQQALGQGPQFIFQYYREEENGRGNFPPRFSGLQFPNYSSELNVNALELDDSALYLCASSLQSGGDLDTQYFGPGTRLTVL.

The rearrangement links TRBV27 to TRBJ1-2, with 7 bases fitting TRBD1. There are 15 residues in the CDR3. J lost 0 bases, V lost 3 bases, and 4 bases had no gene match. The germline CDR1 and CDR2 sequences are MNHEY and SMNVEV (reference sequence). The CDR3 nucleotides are TGTGCCAGCAGTTTTAGAGGGGGCACTAACTATGGCTACACCTTC. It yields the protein CASSFRGGTNYGYTF.

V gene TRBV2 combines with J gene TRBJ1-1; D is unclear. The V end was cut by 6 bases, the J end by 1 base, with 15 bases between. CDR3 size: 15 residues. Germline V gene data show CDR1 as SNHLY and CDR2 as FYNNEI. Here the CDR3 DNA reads TGTGCCAGCAGGGGGAGGTGGGCAAGGAACACTGAAGCTTTCTTT. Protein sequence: CASRGRWARNTEAFF.

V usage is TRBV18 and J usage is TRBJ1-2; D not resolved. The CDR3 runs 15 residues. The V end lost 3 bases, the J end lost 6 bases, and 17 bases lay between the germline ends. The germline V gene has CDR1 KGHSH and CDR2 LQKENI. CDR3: CASSPQNGGLDGYTF. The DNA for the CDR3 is TGTGCCAGCTCACCTCAAAATGGCGGGTTGGATGGCTACACCTTC.

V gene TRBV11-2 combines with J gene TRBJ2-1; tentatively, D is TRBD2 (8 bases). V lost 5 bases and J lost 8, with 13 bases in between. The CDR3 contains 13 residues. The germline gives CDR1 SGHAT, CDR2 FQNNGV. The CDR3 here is CASSIAGTDEQFF. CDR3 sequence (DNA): TGTGCCAGCAGCATAGCGGGGACAGATGAGCAGTTCTTC.

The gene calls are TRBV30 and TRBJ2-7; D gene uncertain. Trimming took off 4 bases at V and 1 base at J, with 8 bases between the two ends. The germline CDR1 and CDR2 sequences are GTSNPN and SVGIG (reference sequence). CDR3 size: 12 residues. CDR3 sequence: CAWTLPSYEQYF. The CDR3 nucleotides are TGTGCCTGGACCCTCCCGTCCTACGAGCAGTACTTC.

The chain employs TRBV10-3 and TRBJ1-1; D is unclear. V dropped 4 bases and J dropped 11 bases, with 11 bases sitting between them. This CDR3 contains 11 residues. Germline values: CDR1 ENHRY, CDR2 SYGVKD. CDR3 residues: CAISGTSGAFF. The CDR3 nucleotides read TGTGCCATCAGTGGTACTTCCGGGGCTTTCTTT.

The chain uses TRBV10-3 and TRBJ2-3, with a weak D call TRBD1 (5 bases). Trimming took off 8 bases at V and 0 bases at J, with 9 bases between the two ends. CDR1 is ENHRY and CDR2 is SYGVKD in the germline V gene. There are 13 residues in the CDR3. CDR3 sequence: CAIGAASTDTQYF. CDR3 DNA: TGTGCCATCGGGGCGGCTAGCACAGATACGCAGTATTTT.

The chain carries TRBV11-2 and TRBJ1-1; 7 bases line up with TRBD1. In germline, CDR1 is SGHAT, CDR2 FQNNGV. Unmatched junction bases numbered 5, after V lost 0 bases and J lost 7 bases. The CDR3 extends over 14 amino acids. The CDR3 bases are TGTGCCAGCAGCTTAGAGCAGGGGGTGTTTGAAGCTTTCTTT. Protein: CASSLEQGVFEAFF.